The T cell receptor beta chain described here comes from a study of vaccination effects on CD4 cells after COVID-19. Overall study context: ViraFEST assay sequencing came after antigen-specific CD4+ T cells were expanded with viral peptide pools. Findings of the study overall: Convalescent patients were scarce, and early post-infection timepoints were absent.

Assay used: immunoSEQ multiplex PCR; TCRdb lists only in-frame clones, some missing. The data contain about 46,000 clones, around 70% of them singletons. Germline V gene sequence: CDR1 SGHDN, CDR2 FVKESK. The CDR3 loop spans 14 amino acids. With 0 bases removed from V and 1 base from J, the gap between germline ends came to 6 bases. Concerning this clone itself: Its antigen is not identified.

Subsequent to roughly 9 days of culture, CD4+ T cells were isolated. SARS-CoV-2 infection was confirmed by PCR in the person between March and December 2020. BNT162b2 vaccine or mRNA-1273 vaccine was given to participants in two doses. Material: CD4+ T cells from PBMCs cultured without peptide, obtained after COVID-19 vaccination. This clonotype was obtained from a human donor who had a prior SARS-CoV-2 infection. This rearrangement joins TRBV14 to TRBJ1-1; D call uncertain. CDR3 sequence: CASSQDRWNTEAFF. In DNA, the CDR3 is TGTGCCAGCAGCCAAGATCGATGGAACACTGAAGCTTTCTTT.